This T cell receptor (beta chain) was obtained from a study of blood T cell repertoires in COVID-19. At the level of the study: COVID-19 samples, acute and convalescent, were from the United States, Italy and Spain.

CDR3 length: 15 residues. Looked up from germline, CDR1 is MNHNS and CDR2 is SASEGT. V was trimmed by 0 bases and J by 2 bases, leaving 9 bases between them. Authors' data handling: Amplification from reference gene primers served as the basis for estimated nucleated cell counts. The assay was immunoSEQ multiplex PCR, and TCRdb's table has in-frame clones only and misses some. V, J and clone size derive from that table, while D and trimming were established from the DNA sequence. The data show 360,000 or so clones, 83% seen once. This chain connects TRBV6-1 to TRBJ2-3; weak D call: TRBD2 (5 bases). Material for sequencing was PBMCs or T cells enriched from blood (not recorded which). The clonotype comes from a woman aged 50 to 65 who had recovered from COVID-19. The DNA of the CDR3 is TGTGCCAGCAGTGAAGCGACACGGGACACAGATACGCAGTATTTT. Its protein product is CASSEATRDTDTQYF.